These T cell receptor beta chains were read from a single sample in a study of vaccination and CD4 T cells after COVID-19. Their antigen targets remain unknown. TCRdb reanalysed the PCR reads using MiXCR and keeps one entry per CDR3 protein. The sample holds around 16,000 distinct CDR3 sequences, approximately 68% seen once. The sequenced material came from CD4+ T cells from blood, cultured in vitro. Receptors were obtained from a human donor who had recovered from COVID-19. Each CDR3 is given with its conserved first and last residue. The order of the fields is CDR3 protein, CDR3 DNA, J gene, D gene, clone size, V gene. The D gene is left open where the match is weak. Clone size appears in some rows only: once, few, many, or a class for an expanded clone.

CASSLYGGGYGYTF | TGTGCCAGCAGTTTATACGGGGGTGGCTATGGCTACACCTTC | TRBJ1-2 | . | . | TRBV28
CASSQEATNYGYTF | TGCGCCAGCAGCCAAGAAGCCACTAACTATGGCTACACCTTC | TRBJ1-2 | . | . | TRBV4-3
CASSFRSGIGSYEQYF | TGTGCCAGTAGTTTCCGTAGCGGGATAGGGTCCTACGAGCAGTACTTC | TRBJ2-7 | TRBD2 | . | TRBV19
CAIVSSGGSSYNEQFF | TGTGCCATCGTAAGTAGCGGGGGGAGCTCCTACAATGAGCAGTTCTTC | TRBJ2-1 | TRBD2 | . | TRBV28
CASRSGQGMDSPLHF | TGTGCCAGCCGGTCGGGACAGGGGATGGATTCACCCCTCCACTTT | TRBJ1-6 | TRBD1 | . | TRBV7-2
CASSIKRGATDTQYF | TGTGCCAGTAGTATTAAACGGGGTGCTACAGATACGCAGTATTTT | TRBJ2-3 | . | . | TRBV19
CASSLQVGGTDTQYF | TGTGCCAGCAGCCTACAGGTTGGGGGCACAGATACGCAGTATTTT | TRBJ2-3 | . | once | TRBV7-2
CASSAGGAGANVLTF | TGCGCCAGCAGTGCGGGGGGTGCTGGGGCCAACGTCCTGACTTTC | TRBJ2-6 | TRBD2 | . | TRBV10-1
CASRQKQLTEQYF | TGTGCCAGCAGACAAAAACAGCTCACGGAGCAGTACTTC | TRBJ2-7 | . | once | TRBV6-1
CASNQGTGYGYTF | TGTGCCAGCAATCAAGGGACAGGCTATGGCTACACCTTC | TRBJ1-2 | . | . | TRBV21-1
CAWSTGLVGSPLHF | TGTGCCTGGAGTACGGGACTTGTCGGGTCACCCCTCCACTTT | TRBJ1-6 | . | . | TRBV30
CASSLGDQIAPETQYF | TGTGCCAGCAGTTTAGGGGACCAAATTGCCCCGGAGACCCAGTACTTC | TRBJ2-5 | . | . | TRBV28
CARIEWWELWVLNNSPLHF | TGTGCCAGGATCGAATGGTGGGAGTTGTGGGTCCTCAATAATTCACCCCTCCACTTT | TRBJ1-6 | . | once | TRBV7-9
CASSSSDRGAKNIQYF | TGTGCCAGCAGCTCCTCGGACAGGGGTGCCAAAAACATTCAGTACTTC | TRBJ2-4 | TRBD1 | . | TRBV7-2
CSARGGSINQPQHF | TGCAGTGCTAGAGGGGGCTCCATCAATCAGCCCCAGCATTTT | TRBJ1-5 | . | . | TRBV20-1
CASSYGPAGDTQYF | TGTGCCAGCAGTTACGGACCCGCGGGGGATACGCAGTATTTC | TRBJ2-3 | TRBD2 | . | TRBV6-5
CASSPAGGPGTGELFF | TGTGCCAGCAGCCCCGCCGGGGGGCCGGGCACCGGGGAGCTGTTTTTT | TRBJ2-2 | . | . | TRBV7-6
CSAPPRVAGVPYYGYTF | TGCAGTGCTCCCCCGAGGGTAGCAGGGGTCCCCTACTATGGCTACACCTTC | TRBJ1-2 | . | few | TRBV20-1
CASSKTGEGYNEQFF | TGTGCCAGCAGCAAAACAGGGGAGGGGTACAATGAGCAGTTCTTC | TRBJ2-1 | . | . | TRBV11-3
CASSQEGGGGRETQYF | TGTGCCAGCAGCCAAGAGGGCGGGGGGGGGAGGGAGACCCAGTACTTC | TRBJ2-5 | TRBD2 | . | TRBV4-2
CASRLAGGRREEQETQYF | TGTGCAAGTCGCTTAGCGGGGGGACGGCGGGAGGAACAAGAGACCCAGTACTTC | TRBJ2-5 | . | few | TRBV12-2
CASSYGRAYSNQPQHF | TGTGCCAGCAGCTACGGCAGGGCTTATAGCAATCAGCCCCAGCATTTT | TRBJ1-5 | . | few | TRBV7-8
CSAGRTGVAMPQYF | TGCAGTGCCGGAAGGACAGGGGTAGCCATGCCCCAGTACTTC | TRBJ2-5 | TRBD1 | . | TRBV20-1
CASSRGTTGAQPQHF | TGTGCCAGTAGCCGAGGGACCACAGGGGCCCAGCCCCAGCATTTT | TRBJ1-5 | TRBD1 | . | TRBV19
CASSSNLWDSSPLHF | TGTGCCAGCAGTTCAAACCTCTGGGACAGCTCACCCCTCCACTTT | TRBJ1-6 | TRBD1 | few | TRBV27
CASSVNRGSTDTQYF | TGTGCCAGCAGCGTGAACAGGGGGAGCACAGATACGCAGTATTTT | TRBJ2-3 | TRBD1 | few | TRBV7-3
CASSLSRSLPLKNYGYTF | TGTGCCAGCAGTTTATCGAGGAGTCTGCCTCTAAAGAACTATGGCTACACCTTC | TRBJ1-2 | . | . | TRBV27
CSAGHSNQPQHF | TGCAGTGCTGGACATTCCAATCAGCCCCAGCATTTT | TRBJ1-5 | . | . | TRBV20-1
CASSELGSEETQYF | TGTGCCAGCAGCGAACTAGGGTCGGAGGAGACCCAGTACTTC | TRBJ2-5 | . | . | TRBV27
CASSFLGQPQHF | TGTGCCAGCAGCTTCTTGGGTCAGCCCCAGCATTTT | TRBJ1-5 | . | once | TRBV5-4
CASSSRLELIQRVGGYTF | TGTGCCAGCAGCTCCCGACTGGAACTTATACAGCGCGTCGGGGGCTACACCTTC | TRBJ1-2 | . | . | TRBV7-9
CAWSVGTGVGAFF | TGTGCCTGGAGTGTGGGGACAGGGGTGGGGGCTTTCTTT | TRBJ1-1 | TRBD1 | few | TRBV30
CASREIKGTGDQLFF | TGTGCCAGCAGGGAGATAAAGGGGACAGGGGATCAGCTGTTTTTT | TRBJ2-2 | TRBD1 | . | TRBV7-9
CASSYPLGGSLSYEQYF | TGTGCCAGCAGTTATCCCCTCGGCGGGAGTCTTTCCTACGAGCAGTACTTC | TRBJ2-7 | TRBD2 | . | TRBV6-2/TRBV6-3
CASSYSAANYGYTF | TGTGCCAGCAGTTACTCGGCAGCTAACTATGGCTACACCTTC | TRBJ1-2 | . | few | TRBV6-5
CATTRQPQHF | TGTGCCACCACGAGGCAGCCCCAGCATTTT | TRBJ1-5 | . | . | TRBV25-1
CSARVPSGYNEQFF | TGCAGTGCTAGAGTGCCTAGCGGTTACAATGAGCAGTTCTTC | TRBJ2-1 | TRBD2 | . | TRBV20-1
CASRGGTVSNQPQHF | TGTGCCAGCAGGGGTGGGACTGTGAGCAATCAGCCCCAGCATTTT | TRBJ1-5 | . | . | TRBV27
CASSLDRGHEQYF | TGTGCCAGCAGCCTCGACAGGGGGCACGAGCAGTACTTC | TRBJ2-7 | TRBD1 | . | TRBV11-3
CSVGFGQNTEAFF | TGCAGCGTTGGGTTCGGGCAGAACACTGAAGCTTTCTTT | TRBJ1-1 | . | . | TRBV29-1
CASSLSGLNSPLHF | TGTGCCAGCAGTTTATCAGGGTTAAATTCACCCCTCCACTTT | TRBJ1-6 | . | . | TRBV27
CASSEQNGNTIYF | TGTGCCAGCAGTGAGCAGAATGGAAACACCATATATTTT | TRBJ1-3 | . | few | TRBV6-1
CASSLTFSGNTIYF | TGCGCCAGCAGTCTCACCTTCTCTGGAAACACCATATATTTT | TRBJ1-3 | . | . | TRBV23-1
CASSLPRPASEQYF | TGTGCCAGCAGTTTACCTCGCCCCGCGTCCGAGCAGTACTTC | TRBJ2-7 | . | . | TRBV28
CSARVGAGDTQYF | TGCAGTGCTAGAGTGGGAGCGGGGGATACGCAGTATTTT | TRBJ2-3 | TRBD2 | few | TRBV20-1
CASSNSGRAPTDTQYF | TGTGCCAGCAGCAACAGCGGGAGGGCCCCCACAGATACGCAGTATTTT | TRBJ2-3 | TRBD2 | . | TRBV7-2
CASSLGTANNQPQHF | TGCGCCAGCAGCTTGGGGACGGCCAACAATCAGCCCCAGCATTTT | TRBJ1-5 | . | once | TRBV5-1
CSAFTPGQSPDTQYF | TGCAGTGCTTTTACTCCGGGACAGAGCCCAGATACGCAGTATTTT | TRBJ2-3 | TRBD1 | . | TRBV20-1
CASGGQGAYGYTF | TGTGCCAGCGGCGGCCAGGGGGCCTATGGCTACACCTTC | TRBJ1-2 | TRBD1 | . | TRBV6-2/TRBV6-3
CASIGVAKQYF | TGTGCCAGCATTGGAGTTGCTAAGCAGTACTTC | TRBJ2-7 | . | . | TRBV2
CAISLNPGQGPYGYTF | TGTGCCATCAGTCTAAATCCGGGACAGGGGCCCTATGGCTACACCTTC | TRBJ1-2 | TRBD1 | . | TRBV10-3
CATSDGSGAGYGYTF | TGTGCCACCAGTGATGGCTCCGGGGCCGGCTATGGCTACACCTTC | TRBJ1-2 | . | . | TRBV24-1
CASSYSDSRYSNQPQHF | TGTGCCAGCAGTTACTCGGACAGTCGGTATAGCAATCAGCCCCAGCATTTT | TRBJ1-5 | . | few | TRBV6-5
CSALTSGRSHEQFF | TGCAGTGCCCTGACTAGCGGGAGATCCCATGAGCAGTTCTTC | TRBJ2-1 | TRBD2 | few | TRBV20-1
CSARETGEPQETQYF | TGCAGTGCTAGAGAGACAGGGGAGCCCCAAGAGACCCAGTACTTC | TRBJ2-5 | TRBD1 | . | TRBV20-1
CATSTGSEQYF | TGTGCCACCTCCACGGGATCCGAGCAGTACTTC | TRBJ2-7 | . | few | TRBV24-1
CSASAGTDPFYGYTF | TGCAGTGCTAGCGCCGGGACAGATCCGTTTTATGGCTACACCTTC | TRBJ1-2 | TRBD1 | . | TRBV20-1
CASRHQPASSTDTQYF | TGTGCCAGCAGGCACCAGCCCGCTTCTAGCACAGATACGCAGTATTTT | TRBJ2-3 | . | . | TRBV27
CSARAEGGRAEAFF | TGCAGTGCTAGAGCAGAGGGGGGACGAGCTGAAGCTTTCTTT | TRBJ1-1 | . | . | TRBV20-1